This TCR beta chain is from a study of PD-1 blockade in classical Hodgkin lymphoma. About this clone itself: Its matching antigen is unknown.

This sample's time point: cycle 4 day 1 (C4D1), after six to seven weeks of nivolumab. No patient escaped relapse after autologous stem cell transplantation, and brentuximab vedotin exposure varied. The study recorded best responses of complete response, partial response or progressive disease. Assay used: immunoSEQ multiplex PCR; TCRdb lists only in-frame clones, some missing. The sample has approximately 45,000 clones; 66% are singletons. This CDR3 region has 14 residues. Per germline, CDR1 ENHRY and CDR2 SYGVKD. The V end was cut by 1 base, the J end by 3 bases, with 10 bases between. General observations from the study: The repertoire differences lack a defined cause, possibly disease activity or prior therapy. Newly diagnosed patients reportedly trailed healthy donors in baseline TCR diversity.

This sample comprised peripheral blood mononuclear cells (PBMCs), obtained before the fourth cycle of nivolumab. This TCR came from a human donor with classical Hodgkin lymphoma. This chain connects TRBV10-3 to TRBJ2-7, with D possibly being TRBD1 (6 bases). CDR3 coding DNA: TGTGCCATCAGTGAGTGGGGACAACTCTACGAGCAGTACTTC. This translates into CAISEWGQLYEQYF.